A selection of T cell receptor beta chains follows, all from one sample in a study of blood T cell repertoires in COVID-19. Sequenced by immunoSEQ multiplex PCR; TCRdb stores in-frame clones only, minus some. This sample has about 220,000 clones, with roughly 89% found just once. The sequenced material came from PBMCs or T cells enriched from blood (not recorded which). The source is a woman aged 40 to 49 with acute COVID-19. The CDR3 runs from the conserved cysteine through the conserved F or W. Fields, in order: clone size, J gene, V gene, D gene, CDR3 protein, CDR3 DNA. The D gene is left open where the match is weak. Not all rows give a size; the values are once, few, many and, for expanded clones, a class.

size: -; J: TRBJ1-1; V: TRBV6-6; D: TRBD1; CDR3: CASSHDYRGRGTEAFF; DNA: TGTGCCAGCAGTCACGACTACAGGGGGCGAGGCACTGAAGCTTTCTTT
size: -; J: TRBJ2-3; V: TRBV30; D: -; CDR3: CAWSRGTDTQYF; DNA: TGTGCCTGGAGTAGGGGGACAGATACGCAGTATTTT
size: -; J: TRBJ2-5; V: TRBV9; D: TRBD2; CDR3: CASSVATSGGALQETQYF; DNA: TGTGCCAGCAGCGTAGCAACTAGCGGGGGGGCACTTCAAGAGACCCAGTACTTC
size: -; J: TRBJ2-2; V: TRBV6-5; D: TRBD1; CDR3: CASRPGQRPSGELFF; DNA: TGTGCCAGCAGACCGGGACAGCGCCCTTCCGGGGAGCTGTTTTTT
size: few; J: TRBJ1-3; V: TRBV7-2; D: TRBD1; CDR3: CASSLVRDRGPGNTIYF; DNA: TGTGCCAGCAGCTTAGTAAGGGACAGGGGGCCCGGAAACACCATATATTTT
size: -; J: TRBJ2-7; V: TRBV7-9; D: -; CDR3: CASSFSGTSYEQYF; DNA: TGTGCCAGCAGCTTCTCCGGGACAAGTTACGAGCAGTACTTC
size: few; J: TRBJ1-2; V: TRBV2; D: TRBD1; CDR3: CASSALRTGGEVDGYTF; DNA: TGTGCCAGCAGCGCCCTCAGGACAGGGGGTGAAGTGGATGGCTACACCTTC
size: few; J: TRBJ1-3; V: TRBV6-5; D: TRBD1; CDR3: CASSYQGGAGNTIYF; DNA: TGTGCCAGCAGTTACCAAGGGGGCGCTGGAAACACCATATATTTT
size: -; J: TRBJ1-2; V: TRBV15; D: TRBD1; CDR3: CATSNTGQGYGYTF; DNA: TGTGCCACCAGCAATACCGGACAGGGATATGGCTACACCTTC
size: once; J: TRBJ1-1; V: TRBV6-2/TRBV6-3; D: -; CDR3: CASSYPMGGPGEAFF; DNA: TGTGCCAGCAGTTACCCCATGGGGGGTCCCGGTGAAGCTTTCTTT
size: few; J: TRBJ1-1; V: TRBV5-1; D: TRBD1; CDR3: CASSPLLQGATMNTEAFF; DNA: TGCGCCAGCAGCCCTTTATTACAGGGGGCGACCATGAACACTGAAGCTTTCTTT
size: few; J: TRBJ1-5; V: TRBV20-1; D: -; CDR3: CSASGPNQPQHF; DNA: TGCAGTGCTAGTGGGCCCAATCAGCCCCAGCATTTT
size: -; J: TRBJ1-5; V: TRBV7-2; D: TRBD1; CDR3: CASSLQTGVPPQHF; DNA: TGTGCCAGCAGCTTACAAACAGGGGTTCCGCCCCAGCATTTT
size: -; J: TRBJ2-1; V: TRBV5-4; D: -; CDR3: CASSLVGSSYNEQFF; DNA: TGTGCCAGCAGCTTGGTCGGGAGCTCCTACAATGAGCAGTTCTTC
size: -; J: TRBJ2-2; V: TRBV2; D: TRBD1; CDR3: CASSGPDRGVGELFF; DNA: TGTGCCAGCAGTGGGCCGGACAGGGGTGTCGGGGAGCTGTTTTTT
size: once; J: TRBJ1-1; V: TRBV5-6; D: -; CDR3: CASSAAGSRTEAFF; DNA: TGTGCCAGCAGCGCGGCCGGGTCCCGGACTGAAGCTTTCTTT
size: -; J: TRBJ1-1; V: TRBV7-9; D: TRBD1; CDR3: CASSWTGGGTEAFF; DNA: TGTGCCAGCAGCTGGACAGGGGGTGGCACTGAAGCTTTCTTT
size: -; J: TRBJ2-3; V: TRBV19; D: TRBD1; CDR3: CASSIRTGGADTQYF; DNA: TGTGCCAGTAGTATTAGGACAGGGGGTGCAGATACGCAGTATTTT
size: -; J: TRBJ2-3; V: TRBV18; D: TRBD2; CDR3: CASSPLAGGRTDTQYF; DNA: TGTGCCAGCTCACCACTAGCGGGGGGTCGCACAGATACGCAGTATTTT
size: -; J: TRBJ1-2; V: TRBV6-2/TRBV6-3; D: TRBD1; CDR3: CASSFGQVNYGYTF; DNA: TGTGCCAGCAGTTTCGGACAGGTGAACTATGGCTACACCTTC
size: -; J: TRBJ1-1; V: TRBV2; D: -; CDR3: CASNPGGLNTEAFF; DNA: TGTGCCAGCAACCCCGGGGGATTAAACACTGAAGCTTTCTTT
size: -; J: TRBJ1-2; V: TRBV7-8; D: TRBD1; CDR3: CASSLGTAPYGYTF; DNA: TGTGCCAGCAGCTTGGGGACAGCTCCCTATGGCTACACCTTC
size: few; J: TRBJ1-2; V: TRBV7-9; D: TRBD1; CDR3: CASSLPGQGAGGYTF; DNA: TGTGCCAGCAGCCTCCCGGGACAGGGGGCGGGTGGCTACACCTTC
size: -; J: TRBJ2-3; V: TRBV15; D: -; CDR3: CATSDRTLASTDTQYF; DNA: TGTGCCACCAGCGATAGGACACTTGCTAGCACAGATACGCAGTATTTT
size: -; J: TRBJ1-1; V: TRBV7-8; D: TRBD1; CDR3: CASSPRTGRNTEAFF; DNA: TGTGCCAGCAGCCCACGGACAGGGAGGAACACTGAAGCTTTCTTT
size: -; J: TRBJ2-7; V: TRBV19; D: -; CDR3: CASSSRGRVGSQYF; DNA: TGTGCCAGTAGTAGTCGTGGCAGGGTAGGTTCGCAGTACTTC
size: once; J: TRBJ1-4; V: TRBV27; D: -; CDR3: CASSTAMEDEKLFF; DNA: TGTGCCAGCAGTACCGCCATGGAGGATGAAAAACTGTTTTTT
size: few; J: TRBJ1-5; V: TRBV15; D: TRBD1; CDR3: CATSRDYRGNQPQHF; DNA: TGTGCCACCAGCAGAGACTACAGGGGGAATCAGCCCCAGCATTTT
size: -; J: TRBJ2-7; V: TRBV19; D: TRBD1; CDR3: CASSLRGTGLSSYEQYF; DNA: TGTGCCAGTAGCCTTAGAGGGACAGGGTTGAGCTCCTACGAGCAGTACTTC
size: -; J: TRBJ1-2; V: TRBV11-2; D: -; CDR3: CASSLDRPAGNYGYTF; DNA: TGTGCCAGCAGCTTAGATCGGCCCGCAGGGAACTATGGCTACACCTTC
size: -; J: TRBJ1-2; V: TRBV27; D: TRBD1; CDR3: CASSLSPDRGYGYTF; DNA: TGTGCCAGCAGTTTAAGTCCCGACAGGGGATATGGCTACACCTTC
size: -; J: TRBJ1-2; V: TRBV2; D: -; CDR3: CASSNPSRRVF; DNA: TGTGCCAGCAGTAACCCCTCTCGGAGGGTCTTC
size: -; J: TRBJ1-1; V: TRBV7-9; D: -; CDR3: CASSPNQEGVAFF; DNA: TGTGCCAGCAGCCCTAATCAGGAGGGTGTGGCTTTCTTT
size: once; J: TRBJ2-7; V: TRBV6-2/TRBV6-3; D: -; CDR3: CASSWATGKGEQYF; DNA: TGTGCCAGCAGCTGGGCCACAGGGAAGGGGGAGCAGTACTTC
size: -; J: TRBJ1-5; V: TRBV2; D: -; CDR3: CASSEGGGRGLYNQPQHF; DNA: TGTGCCAGCAGTGAAGGTGGGGGGAGGGGCTTGTACAATCAGCCCCAGCATTTT
size: -; J: TRBJ2-7; V: TRBV7-2; D: -; CDR3: CASSQGQAGEQYF; DNA: TGTGCCAGCAGTCAAGGACAGGCGGGGGAGCAGTACTTC
size: once; J: TRBJ1-6; V: TRBV7-2; D: TRBD1; CDR3: CASSLETGFPSPLHF; DNA: TGTGCCAGCAGCTTAGAGACAGGGTTTCCTTCACCCCTCCACTTT
size: -; J: TRBJ2-7; V: TRBV15; D: TRBD2; CDR3: CATSRAKTGGLGEQYF; DNA: TGTGCCACCAGCAGAGCTAAAACGGGGGGTTTAGGCGAGCAGTACTTC
size: -; J: TRBJ2-7; V: TRBV5-4; D: TRBD1; CDR3: CASSPLKGAGEQYF; DNA: TGTGCCAGCAGCCCACTTAAGGGGGCGGGTGAGCAGTACTTC
size: -; J: TRBJ2-7; V: TRBV5-6; D: TRBD1; CDR3: CASSPGQGSYEQYF; DNA: TGTGCCAGCAGCCCGGGACAGGGATCCTACGAGCAGTACTTC
size: -; J: TRBJ2-1; V: TRBV11-1; D: TRBD1; CDR3: CASSLNPPGQDNEQFF; DNA: TGTGCCAGCAGCTTAAATCCCCCGGGACAGGACAATGAGCAGTTCTTC
size: -; J: TRBJ1-1; V: TRBV5-4; D: -; CDR3: CASSRGGNTEAFF; DNA: TGTGCCAGCAGCCGAGGGGGGAACACTGAAGCTTTCTTT